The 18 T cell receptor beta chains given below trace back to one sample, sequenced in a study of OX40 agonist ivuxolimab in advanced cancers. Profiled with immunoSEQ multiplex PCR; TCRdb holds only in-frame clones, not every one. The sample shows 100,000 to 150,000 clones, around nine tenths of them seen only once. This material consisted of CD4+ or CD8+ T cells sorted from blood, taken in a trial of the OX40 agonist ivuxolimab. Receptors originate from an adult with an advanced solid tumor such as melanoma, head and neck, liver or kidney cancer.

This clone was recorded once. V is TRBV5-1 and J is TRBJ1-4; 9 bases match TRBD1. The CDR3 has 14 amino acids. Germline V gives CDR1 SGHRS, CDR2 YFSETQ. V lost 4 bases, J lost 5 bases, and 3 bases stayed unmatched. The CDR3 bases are TGCGCCAGCAGCATTACAGGGGGCAATGAAAAACTGTTTTTT. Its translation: CASSITGGNEKLFF.

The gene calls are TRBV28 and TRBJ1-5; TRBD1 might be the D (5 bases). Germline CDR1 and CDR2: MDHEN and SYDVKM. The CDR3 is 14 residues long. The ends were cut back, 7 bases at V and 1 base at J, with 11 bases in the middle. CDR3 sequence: CASNRGGSNQPQHF. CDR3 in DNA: TGTGCCAGCAATAGGGGTGGCAGCAATCAGCCCCAGCATTTT.

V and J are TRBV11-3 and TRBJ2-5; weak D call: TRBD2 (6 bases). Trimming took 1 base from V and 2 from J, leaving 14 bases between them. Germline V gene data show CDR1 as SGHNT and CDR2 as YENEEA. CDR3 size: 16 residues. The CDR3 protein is CASSLGVEGGQETQYF. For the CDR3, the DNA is TGTGCCAGCAGCTTAGGGGTGGAGGGAGGACAAGAGACCCAGTACTTC.

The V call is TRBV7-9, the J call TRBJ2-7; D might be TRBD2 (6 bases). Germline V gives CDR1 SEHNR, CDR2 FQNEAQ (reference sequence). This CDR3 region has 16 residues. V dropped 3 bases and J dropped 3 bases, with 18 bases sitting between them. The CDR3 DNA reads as TGTGCCAGCAGCTTCATCTCTCGCGGGGAAAACTACGAGCAGTACTTC. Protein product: CASSFISRGENYEQYF.

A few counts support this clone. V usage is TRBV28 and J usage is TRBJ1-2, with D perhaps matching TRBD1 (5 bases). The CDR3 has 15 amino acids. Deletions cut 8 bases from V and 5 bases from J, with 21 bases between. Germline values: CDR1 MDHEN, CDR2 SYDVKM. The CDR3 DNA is TGTGCCAGCGGGGTAGACAGTGGGTTTTTGTATGGCTACACCTTC. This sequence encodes CASGVDSGFLYGYTF.

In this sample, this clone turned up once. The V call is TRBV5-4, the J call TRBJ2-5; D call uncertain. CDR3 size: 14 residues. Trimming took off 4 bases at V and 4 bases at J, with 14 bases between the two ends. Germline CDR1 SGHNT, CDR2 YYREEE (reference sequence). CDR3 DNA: TGTGCCAGCAGCCCGCTAAGCTCCTTAGAGACCCAGTACTTC. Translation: CASSPLSSLETQYF.

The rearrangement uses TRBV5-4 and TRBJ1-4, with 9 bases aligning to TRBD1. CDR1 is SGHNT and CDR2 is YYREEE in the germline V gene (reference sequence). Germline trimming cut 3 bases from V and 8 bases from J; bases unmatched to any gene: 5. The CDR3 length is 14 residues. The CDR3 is CASSSRDRDEKLFF. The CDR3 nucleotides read TGTGCCAGCAGCTCCCGGGACAGGGACGAAAAACTGTTTTTT.

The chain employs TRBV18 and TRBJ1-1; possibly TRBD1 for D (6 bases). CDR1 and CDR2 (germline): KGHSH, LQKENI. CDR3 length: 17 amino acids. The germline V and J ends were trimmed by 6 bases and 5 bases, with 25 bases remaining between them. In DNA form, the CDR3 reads TGTGCCAGCTCTAGCAGGGGAATGGACTATCGGGTTACTGAAGCTTTCTTT. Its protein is CASSSRGMDYRVTEAFF. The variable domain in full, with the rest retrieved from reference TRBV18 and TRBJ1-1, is NAGVMQNPRHLVRRRGQEARLRCSPMKGHSHVYWYRQLPEEGLKFMVYLQKENIIDESGMPKERFSAEFPKEGPSILRIQQVVRGDSAAYFCASSSRGMDYRVTEAFFGQGTRLTVV.

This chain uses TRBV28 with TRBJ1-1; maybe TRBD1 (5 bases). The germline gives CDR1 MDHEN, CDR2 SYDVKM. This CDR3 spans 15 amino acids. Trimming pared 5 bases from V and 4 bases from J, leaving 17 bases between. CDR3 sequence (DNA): TGTGCCAGCAGTACCTGGGCACGAAGGGGCACTGAAGCTTTCTTT. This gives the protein CASSTWARRGTEAFF. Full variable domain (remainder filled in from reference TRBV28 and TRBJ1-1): DVKVTQSSRYLVKRTGEKVFLECVQDMDHENMFWYRQDPGLGLRLIYFSYDVKMKEKGDIPEGYSVSREKKERFSLILESASTNQTSMYLCASSTWARRGTEAFFGQGTRLTVV.

CDR3 amino acids: CAISEGNQGRREAFF. Written as DNA, the CDR3 is TGTGCCATCAGTGAGGGTAACCAGGGGCGACGTGAAGCTTTCTTT. This chain links TRBV10-3 with TRBJ1-1, with D perhaps TRBD1 (6 bases). The CDR3 consists of 15 residues. CDR1 ENHRY and CDR2 SYGVKD come from the germline V gene. V dropped 2 bases and J dropped 7 bases, with 17 bases sitting between them.

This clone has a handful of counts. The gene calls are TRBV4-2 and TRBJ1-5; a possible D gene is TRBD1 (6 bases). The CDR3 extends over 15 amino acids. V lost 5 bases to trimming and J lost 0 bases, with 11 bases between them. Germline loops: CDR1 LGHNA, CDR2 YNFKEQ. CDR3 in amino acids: CASSGHRDSNQPQHF. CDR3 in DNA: TGTGCCAGCAGCGGCCACAGGGATAGCAATCAGCCCCAGCATTTT.

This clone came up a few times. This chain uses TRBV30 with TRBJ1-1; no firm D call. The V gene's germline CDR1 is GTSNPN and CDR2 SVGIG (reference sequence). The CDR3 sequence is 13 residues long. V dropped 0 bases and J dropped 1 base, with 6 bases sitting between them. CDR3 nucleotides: TGTGCCTGGAGTGTACTAGAGAACACTGAAGCTTTCTTT. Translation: CAWSVLENTEAFF.

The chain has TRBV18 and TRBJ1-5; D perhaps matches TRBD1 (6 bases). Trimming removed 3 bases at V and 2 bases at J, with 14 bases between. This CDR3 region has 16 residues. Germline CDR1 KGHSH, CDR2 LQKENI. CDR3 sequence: CASSPKGGMGNQPQHF. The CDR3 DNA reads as TGTGCCAGCTCACCCAAGGGGGGAATGGGCAATCAGCCCCAGCATTTT.

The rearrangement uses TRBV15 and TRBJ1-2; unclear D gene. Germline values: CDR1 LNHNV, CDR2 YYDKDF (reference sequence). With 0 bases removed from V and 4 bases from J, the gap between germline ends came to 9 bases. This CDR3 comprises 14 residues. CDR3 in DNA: TGTGCCACCAGCAGAGAGGGAGAGCTCTATGGCTACACCTTC. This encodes CATSREGELYGYTF.

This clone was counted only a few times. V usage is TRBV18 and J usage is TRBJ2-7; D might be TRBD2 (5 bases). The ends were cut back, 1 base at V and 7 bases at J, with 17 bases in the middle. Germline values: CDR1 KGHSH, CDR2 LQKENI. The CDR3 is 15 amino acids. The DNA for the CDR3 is TGTGCCAGCTCACCACGTGACGATGGAACGGGGGAGCAGTACTTC. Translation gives CASSPRDDGTGEQYF. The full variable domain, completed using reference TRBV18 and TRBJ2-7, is NAGVMQNPRHLVRRRGQEARLRCSPMKGHSHVYWYRQLPEEGLKFMVYLQKENIIDESGMPKERFSAEFPKEGPSILRIQQVVRGDSAAYFCASSPRDDGTGEQYFGPGTRLTVT.

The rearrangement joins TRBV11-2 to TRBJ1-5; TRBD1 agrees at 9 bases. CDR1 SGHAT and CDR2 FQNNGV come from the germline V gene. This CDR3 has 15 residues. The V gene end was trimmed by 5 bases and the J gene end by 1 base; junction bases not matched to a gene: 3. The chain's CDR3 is CASSAGQGSNQPQHF. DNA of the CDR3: TGTGCCAGCAGCGCTGGACAGGGGAGCAATCAGCCCCAGCATTTT. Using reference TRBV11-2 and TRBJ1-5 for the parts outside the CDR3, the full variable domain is EAGVAQSPRYKIIEKRQSVAFWCNPISGHATLYWYQQILGQGPKLLIQFQNNGVVDDSQLPKDRFSAERLKGVDSTLKIQPAKLEDSAVYLCASSAGQGSNQPQHFGDGTRLSIL.

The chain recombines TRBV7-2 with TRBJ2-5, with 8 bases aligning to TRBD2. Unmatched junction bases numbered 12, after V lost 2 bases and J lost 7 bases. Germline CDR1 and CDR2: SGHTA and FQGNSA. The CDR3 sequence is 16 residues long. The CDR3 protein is CASSLTPTSGLGTQYF. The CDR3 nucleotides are TGTGCCAGCAGCTTAACCCCAACTAGCGGCCTAGGGACCCAGTACTTC. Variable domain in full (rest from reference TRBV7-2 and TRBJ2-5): GAGVSQSPSNKVTEKGKDVELRCDPISGHTALYWYRQSLGQGLEFLIYFQGNSAPDKSGLPSDRFSAERTGGSVSTLTIQRTQQEDSAVYLCASSLTPTSGLGTQYFGPGTRLLVL.

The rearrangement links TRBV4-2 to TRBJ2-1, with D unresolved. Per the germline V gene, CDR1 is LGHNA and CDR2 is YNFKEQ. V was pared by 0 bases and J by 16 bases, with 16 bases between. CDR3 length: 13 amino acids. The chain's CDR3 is CASSQEENSKRFF. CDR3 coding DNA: TGTGCCAGCAGCCAAGAGGAGAACTCAAAGCGTTTCTTC.